The rows below give T cell receptor beta chains drawn from one sample of a study of shared clonotypes between healthy human individuals. Some clones are missing from TCRdb's copy, which holds only in-frame ones; the method was immunoSEQ multiplex PCR. This table has about 2 million clones, over 85% appearing once. What was sequenced was naive CD4+ T cells sorted from blood. All receptors come from a young man in good health. CDR3s include the opening cysteine and the closing phenylalanine or tryptophan. Fields, in order: J gene, V gene, D gene, clone size, CDR3 protein, CDR3 DNA. A D gene is named only where the DNA matches it firmly. Rows may omit the clone size; those that give it use once, few, many or a size class.

TRBJ2-7,TRBV6-6,TRBD2,.,CASSLAGESYEQYF,TGTGCCAGCAGTTTAGCGGGGGAGTCCTACGAGCAGTACTTC
TRBJ2-7,TRBV5-1,.,.,CASSLRWWGYEQYF,TGCGCCAGCAGCTTGCGTTGGTGGGGGTACGAGCAGTACTTC
TRBJ2-7,TRBV5-1,TRBD2,once,CASSLSPGGSYEQYF,TGCGCCAGCAGCCTTTCGCCGGGGGGCTCCTACGAGCAGTACTTC
TRBJ1-2,TRBV6-5,.,once,CASSYSGGFYTF,TGTGCCAGCAGTTACTCGGGGGGGTTCTACACCTTC
TRBJ1-2,TRBV5-1,.,.,CASRMGGNYGYTF,TGCGCCAGCAGGATGGGCGGTAACTATGGCTACACCTTC
TRBJ2-7,TRBV5-1,.,.,CASSLVAGSSYEQYF,TGCGCCAGCAGCTTGGTTGCGGGGAGCTCCTACGAGCAGTACTTC
TRBJ2-1,TRBV6-6,.,.,CATSRGVYNEQFF,TGTGCCACCTCTAGGGGGGTATACAATGAGCAGTTCTTC
TRBJ2-5,TRBV5-4,TRBD2,.,CASSLVAGGQETQYF,TGTGCCAGCAGCTTGGTGGCGGGAGGGCAGGAGACCCAGTACTTC
TRBJ1-1,TRBV30,.,.,CAWSGQMNTEAFF,TGTGCCTGGAGTGGTCAAATGAACACTGAAGCTTTCTTT
TRBJ1-6,TRBV6-1,.,.,CASNSNSPLHF,TGTGCCAGCAATTCAAATTCACCCCTCCACTTT
TRBJ1-5,TRBV6-1,TRBD1,.,CASSRTGGGNQPQHF,TGTGCCAGCAGTAGGACAGGGGGGGGCAATCAGCCCCAGCATTTT